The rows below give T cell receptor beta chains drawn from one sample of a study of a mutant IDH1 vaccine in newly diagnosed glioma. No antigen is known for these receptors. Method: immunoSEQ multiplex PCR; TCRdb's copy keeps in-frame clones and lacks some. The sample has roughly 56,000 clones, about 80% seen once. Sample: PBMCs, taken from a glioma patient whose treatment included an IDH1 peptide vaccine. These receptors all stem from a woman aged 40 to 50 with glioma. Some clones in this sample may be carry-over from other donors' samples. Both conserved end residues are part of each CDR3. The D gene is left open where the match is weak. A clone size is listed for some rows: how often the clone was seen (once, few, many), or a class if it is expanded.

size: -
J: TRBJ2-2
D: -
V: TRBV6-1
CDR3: CATDKPLPTGELFF
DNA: TGTGCCACCGACAAGCCCCTACCCACCGGGGAGCTGTTTTTT

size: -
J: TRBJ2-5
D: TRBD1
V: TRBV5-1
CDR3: CASSFRGQGETQYF
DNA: TGCGCCAGCAGCTTTAGGGGACAGGGAGAGACCCAGTACTTC

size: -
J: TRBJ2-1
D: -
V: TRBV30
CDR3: CAWSVGLRDEQFF
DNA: TGTGCCTGGAGTGTAGGCCTACGGGATGAGCAGTTCTTC

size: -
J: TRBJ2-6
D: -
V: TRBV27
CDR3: CASSPPLAGFVSGANVLTF
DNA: TGTGCCAGCAGTCCACCTTTGGCGGGCTTCGTCTCTGGGGCCAACGTCCTGACTTTC

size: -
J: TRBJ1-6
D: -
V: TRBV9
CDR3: CASSQTLDSPLHF
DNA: TGTGCCAGCAGCCAGACCTTAGACTCACCCCTCCACTTT

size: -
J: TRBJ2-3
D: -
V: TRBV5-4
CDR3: CASSLTAGRVTQYF
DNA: TGTGCCAGCAGCCTGACAGCTGGCCGCGTAACGCAGTATTTT

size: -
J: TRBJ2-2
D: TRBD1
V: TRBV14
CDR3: CASSRLGTGDGELFF
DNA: TGTGCCAGCAGCCGACTTGGGACAGGGGACGGGGAGCTGTTTTTT

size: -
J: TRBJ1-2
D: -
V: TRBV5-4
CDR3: CASTGGQGVYGYTF
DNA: TGTGCCAGCACCGGCGGGCAGGGTGTCTATGGCTACACCTTC

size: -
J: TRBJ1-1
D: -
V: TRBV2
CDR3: CASSTRGGMNTEAFF
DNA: TGTGCCAGCAGTACGAGGGGGGGGATGAACACTGAAGCTTTCTTT

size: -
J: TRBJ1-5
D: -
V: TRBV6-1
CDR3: CASSYNQPQHF
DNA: TGTGCCAGCAGTTACAATCAGCCCCAGCATTTT

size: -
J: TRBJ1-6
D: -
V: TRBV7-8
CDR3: CASSLEARNSPLHF
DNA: TGTGCCAGCAGCTTAGAAGCACGAAATTCACCCCTCCACTTT

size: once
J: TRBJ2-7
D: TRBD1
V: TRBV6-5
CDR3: CASSFRGLYEQYF
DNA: TGTGCCAGCAGTTTCAGGGGGCTCTACGAGCAGTACTTC

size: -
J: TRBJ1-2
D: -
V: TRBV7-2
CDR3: CASSLVRVGDGYTF
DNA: TGTGCCAGCAGCTTAGTGAGGGTAGGGGATGGCTACACCTTC

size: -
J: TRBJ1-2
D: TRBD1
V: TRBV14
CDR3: CASSHQGANYGYTF
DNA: TGTGCCAGCAGCCACCAGGGGGCCAACTATGGCTACACCTTC

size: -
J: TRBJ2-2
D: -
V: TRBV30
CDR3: CAWSVGGKSTGELFF
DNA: TGTGCCTGGAGTGTAGGCGGCAAGTCCACCGGGGAGCTGTTTTTT

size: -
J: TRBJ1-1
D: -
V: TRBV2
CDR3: CASSLSQNTEAFF
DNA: TGTGCCAGCAGTCTGAGCCAGAACACTGAAGCTTTCTTT

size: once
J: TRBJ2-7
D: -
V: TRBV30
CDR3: CAWSVFPTSDDEQYF
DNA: TGTGCCTGGAGTGTATTCCCCACCTCGGACGACGAGCAGTACTTC

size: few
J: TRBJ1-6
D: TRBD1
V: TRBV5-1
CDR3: CASSQDRGNNSPLHF
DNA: TGCGCCAGCAGCCAGGACAGGGGCAATAATTCACCCCTCCACTTT